The 15 T cell receptor beta chains given below trace back to one sample, sequenced in a study of regulatory T cells in long-lasting Graves disease. Regarding time point: persistent/refractory GD, antithyroid drugs over 5 years with positive TRAb. With RNA extracted from PBMCs as input, the TCR library was made. The authors built TCR beta libraries using iRepertoire HTBI primers and Arm-PCR of CDR3 regions. TCRdb reprocessed the multiplex PCR reads via MiXCR and lists one record per CDR3 protein. The sample yields approximately 500,000 distinct CDR3 sequences, approximately 21% seen once. This specimen was peripheral blood mononuclear cells (PBMCs), taken when the disease was refractory, from a patient treated with antithyroid drugs. These receptors came from a female donor with Graves disease.

The chain couples TRBV6-9 to TRBJ2-7; 9 bases line up with TRBD1. Germline CDR1 is MNHGY and CDR2 is SVAAGI. V dropped 4 bases and J dropped 2; count of bases not matched to a gene: 9. This CDR3 spans 16 amino acids. CDR3 in amino acids: CASSSAPGQGTYEQYF. CDR3 bases: TGTGCCAGCAGTTCCGCTCCGGGACAGGGTACCTACGAGCAGTACTTC.

Many counts were recorded for this clonotype. The chain has TRBV24-1 and TRBJ2-5; a weak D match, TRBD2 (5 bases). Trimming left V 5 bases short and J 2 bases short, with 14 bases between. This CDR3 has 15 amino acids. CDR1 is KGHDR and CDR2 is SFDVKD in the germline V gene. This CDR3 is CATSGLGAEQETQYF. CDR3 coding DNA: TGTGCCACCAGTGGCCTAGGAGCGGAGCAAGAGACCCAGTACTTC.

The chain couples TRBV6-1 to TRBJ2-3; 8 bases map to TRBD2. This CDR3 has 17 amino acids. Germline trimming cut 6 bases from V and 0 bases from J; bases unmatched to any gene: 11. Germline V gene data show CDR1 as MNHNS and CDR2 as SASEGT. In nucleotides, the CDR3 is TGTGCCAGCAGGGCACGTAGCGGGATGTGGAGCACAGATACGCAGTATTTT. As protein: CASRARSGMWSTDTQYF.

This clonotype was seen a few times. The V gene is TRBV5-5, the J gene TRBJ1-1; D is ambiguous. The CDR3 length is 15 residues. V was clipped by 0 bases and J by 4 bases, with 13 bases between them. CDR1 is SGHKS, CDR2 YYEKEE, per germline (reference sequence). The CDR3 sequence: CASSLVQTGTTEAFF. Here the CDR3 DNA reads TGTGCCAGCAGCTTGGTCCAGACGGGCACCACTGAAGCTTTCTTT.

This clonotype has a handful of counts. The V call is TRBV20-1, the J call TRBJ2-7; D not certain. Germline-derived CDR1 and CDR2 are DFQATT and SNEGSKA (reference sequence). This CDR3 has 15 residues. Trimming left V 6 bases short and J 0 bases short, with 18 bases between. CDR3 protein: CSAYVNRGSSYEQYF. In DNA, the CDR3 is TGCAGTGCCTACGTCAACCGCGGAAGCTCCTACGAGCAGTACTTC.

This clonotype came up many times. This CDR3 is CASMEQSMNTEAFF. The CDR3, as DNA: TGTGCCAGCATGGAGCAGTCCATGAACACTGAAGCTTTCTTT. The rearrangement links TRBV27 to TRBJ1-1; D uncertain. Germline CDR1 is MNHEY and CDR2 is SMNVEV (reference sequence). Trimming stripped 7 bases from V and 0 bases from J, with 12 bases between. The CDR3 is 14 amino acids.

This clonotype has a count of ten or more. One end of the junction varies from germline; a read error may be responsible. The gene calls are TRBV5-1 and TRBJ1-2; maybe TRBD1 (6 bases). The germline V gene has CDR1 SGHRS and CDR2 YFSETQ. The CDR3 runs 15 residues. CDR3 DNA sequence: TGTGCCAGCAGCTTGAGGGGGGAGGCTAACTATGGCTACACCTTC. It yields the protein CASSLRGEANYGYTF.

This clonotype was seen repeatedly, ten times or more. The genes are TRBV12-3 or TRBV12-4 and TRBJ1-5; 7 positions agree with TRBD1. The CDR3 is 14 amino acids. V was clipped by 3 bases and J by 6 bases; unmatched bases: 5. The CDR3 spells CASSFTGVGQPQHF. The CDR3 DNA is TGTGCCAGCAGTTTTACAGGGGTGGGTCAGCCCCAGCATTTT.

There are many counts of this clonotype. CDR3 in DNA: TGTGCCAGCAGTTTGACAGGGGCGAACACTGAAGCTTTCTTT. Amino acid sequence: CASSLTGANTEAFF. This chain connects TRBV7-9 to TRBJ1-1; TRBD1 matches 8 bases. The V gene end was trimmed by 6 bases and the J gene end by 1 base; junction bases not matched to a gene: 4. Per the germline V gene, CDR1 is SEHNR and CDR2 is FQNEAQ (reference sequence). The CDR3 spans 14 residues.

Many counts were recorded for this clonotype. J is TRBJ2-5 and V is TRBV28, with D maybe TRBD1 (6 bases). CDR1 is MDHEN and CDR2 is SYDVKM in the germline V gene. CDR3 length: 19 residues. The V end lost 2 bases, the J end lost 6 bases, and 28 bases lay between the germline ends. The CDR3 DNA follows: TGTGCCAGCAGTTTAGGGGGCTTGGGGCCCCTATCACTTAGTAAGACCCAGTACTTC. It encodes CASSLGGLGPLSLSKTQYF.

The chain uses TRBV6-1 and TRBJ2-7; 7 bases fit TRBD1. CDR1 is MNHNS and CDR2 is SASEGT in the germline V gene. Trimming cost V 5 bases and J 2 bases; bases outside gene matches: 6. This CDR3 has 14 amino acids. CDR3 in DNA: TGTGCCAGCAGTAAGACAGGGTTAACCTACGAGCAGTACTTC. Translating gives CASSKTGLTYEQYF.

As regards this clonotype: At one of its ends the junction is not consistent with the germline gene, which may arise from a read error. The genes are TRBV28 and TRBJ1-2, with D maybe TRBD1 (6 bases). The CDR3 extends over 11 amino acids. Germline V gene lookup returns CDR1 MDHEN and CDR2 SYDVKM. Here the CDR3 reads CATQFYGGRAF. The CDR3 region has the DNA TGTGCCACCCAGTTTTACGGGGGGCGCGCCTTC.

The CDR3 spells CASSYSENSNQPQHF. CDR3 DNA sequence: TGTGCCAGCAGTTACTCGGAAAATAGCAATCAGCCCCAGCATTTT. The rearrangement joins TRBV6-2 or TRBV6-3 to TRBJ1-5; no clear D. Germline values: CDR1 MNHEY, CDR2 SVGEGT. This CDR3 is built from 15 residues. Trimming cost V 0 bases and J 0 bases, with 6 bases left between them.

This clonotype was observed many times. The chain has TRBV12-3 or TRBV12-4 and TRBJ2-7, with unresolved D. The CDR3 covers 14 residues. The V gene lost 2 bases and the J gene lost 0 bases, with 8 bases spanning the gap. The CDR3 reads CASSLTPHSYEQYF. DNA for the CDR3: TGTGCCAGCAGTTTAACCCCCCACTCCTACGAGCAGTACTTC.

There are many counts of this clonotype. This sequence joins TRBV12-3 or TRBV12-4 and TRBJ2-5; unclear D gene. This CDR3 spans 12 amino acids. Trimming removed 3 bases at V and 6 bases at J, with 8 bases between. CDR3 in DNA: TGTGCCAGCAGTTTCTCCCGAAAGACCCAGTACTTC. It is translated as CASSFSRKTQYF.